These 18 T cell receptor beta chains were sequenced from one sample in a study of blood T cell repertoires in COVID-19. Using immunoSEQ multiplex PCR, the repertoire was profiled, and TCRdb retains in-frame clones only, with some absent. Here the sample spans some 180,000 clones, around 80% being singletons. The sample was peripheral blood. The receptors derive from a human donor in a cohort sampled during active COVID-19.

This chain links TRBV5-4 with TRBJ2-7, with a tentative D call TRBD1 (6 bases). Germline CDR1 and CDR2: SGHNT and YYREEE (reference sequence). Trimming took off 3 bases at V and 0 bases at J, with 10 bases between the two ends. This CDR3 contains 14 residues. The DNA for the CDR3 is TGTGCCAGCAGCTCTTTGGACAGCTCCTACGAGCAGTACTTC. Protein sequence: CASSSLDSSYEQYF.

This rearrangement joins TRBV11-2 to TRBJ2-1; 12 bases map to TRBD2. Germline V gene data show CDR1 as SGHAT and CDR2 as FQNNGV. This CDR3 is 16 amino acids long. Germline trimming cut 4 bases from V and 7 bases from J; bases unmatched to any gene: 8. Here the CDR3 DNA reads TGTGCCAGCAGCTCCTCACTAGCGGGAGGAGGTAATGAGCAGTTCTTC. This sequence encodes CASSSSLAGGGNEQFF.

The chain uses TRBV5-4 and TRBJ2-7; D gene uncertain. With 3 bases removed from V and 2 bases from J, the gap between germline ends came to 9 bases. The CDR3 contains 13 residues. Germline assignment: CDR1 SGHNT and CDR2 YYREEE (reference sequence). The CDR3 loop reads CASSSRFTYEQYF. For the CDR3, the DNA is TGTGCCAGCAGCTCCAGATTCACCTACGAGCAGTACTTC.

The genes are TRBV6-2 or TRBV6-3 and TRBJ1-4; a possible D gene is TRBD1 (6 bases). CDR1 is MNHEY and CDR2 is SVGEGT in the germline V gene. The CDR3 has 13 amino acids. V was trimmed by 6 bases and J by 17 bases, leaving 22 bases between them. This CDR3 is CASSRYPGQRLFF. The CDR3 bases are TGTGCCAGCAGCCGATATCCGGGACAAAGGCTTTTTTTT.

This clone has only a few counts. CDR3 in DNA: TGTGCCAGCTCTAGTGGAGCTCGGGGTCAGCCCCAGCATTTT. It specifies CASSSGARGQPQHF. The gene calls are TRBV18 and TRBJ1-5; unclear D gene. V was trimmed by 6 bases and J by 6 bases, leaving 15 bases between them. Germline CDR1 reads KGHSH; CDR2 reads LQKENI. This CDR3 contains 14 residues.

The V gene is TRBV29-1, the J gene TRBJ1-1; D unresolved. V was cut by 7 bases and J by 0 bases, with 12 bases left in between. CDR1 and CDR2 from the germline V gene are SQVTM and ANQGSEA. The CDR3 covers 13 residues. Here the CDR3 DNA reads TGCAGCGCCGAAAGAACTATGAACACTGAAGCTTTCTTT. As protein: CSAERTMNTEAFF. Full variable domain (rest looked up from reference TRBV29-1 and TRBJ1-1): SAVISQKPSRDICQRGTSLTIQCQVDSQVTMMFWYRQQPGQSLTLIATANQGSEATYESGFVIDKFPISRPNLTFSTLTVSNMSPEDSSIYLCSAERTMNTEAFFGQGTRLTVV.

This chain connects TRBV7-9 to TRBJ1-3; D ambiguous. With 4 bases removed from V and 2 bases from J, the gap between germline ends came to 6 bases. This CDR3 contains 13 residues. CDR1 and CDR2 from the germline V gene are SEHNR and FQNEAQ (reference sequence). The CDR3 here is CASSYGAGNTIYF. The CDR3 DNA sequence: TGTGCCAGCAGCTACGGGGCTGGAAACACCATATATTTT.

The gene calls are TRBV6-5 and TRBJ1-4; D is perhaps TRBD1 (5 bases). This CDR3 is 15 amino acids long. CDR1 MNHEY and CDR2 SVGAGI come from the germline V gene. V gave up 3 bases and J gave up 0 bases, with 8 bases separating them. The CDR3 spells CASSYGGATNEKLFF. The CDR3 region has the DNA TGTGCCAGCAGTTATGGAGGGGCAACTAATGAAAAACTGTTTTTT.

The V and J genes are TRBV4-1 and TRBJ2-1; TRBD2 matches 12 bases. From germline, CDR1 is MGHRA and CDR2 YSYEKL. The CDR3 length is 20 residues. J lost 2 bases, V lost 1 base, and 12 bases had no gene match. The CDR3 DNA follows: TGCGCCAGCAGCCAAGGGATGACTAGCGGGAGAAAAAAAGCCTACAATGAGCAGTTCTTC. Its protein product is CASSQGMTSGRKKAYNEQFF.

V and J are TRBV2 and TRBJ1-1; D not resolved. Trimming cost V 3 bases and J 1 base, with 18 bases left between them. The CDR3 is made up of 17 amino acids. From germline, CDR1 is SNHLY and CDR2 FYNNEI. DNA for the CDR3: TGTGCCAGCAGTGACCCGCCGGGAACGATGTGGAACACTGAAGCTTTCTTT. Residues: CASSDPPGTMWNTEAFF.

The rearrangement links TRBV5-1 to TRBJ2-6; perhaps TRBD2 as D (5 bases). The CDR3 is 21 residues long. CDR1 and CDR2 from the germline V gene are SGHRS and YFSETQ. Trimming took off 4 bases at V and 0 bases at J, with 26 bases between the two ends. In DNA, the CDR3 is TGCGCCAGCAGCCCGGCGAGGGTTGGTTGGCAAACCTCCTCTGGGGCCAACGTCCTGACTTTC. It translates to CASSPARVGWQTSSGANVLTF. The full variable domain, completed using reference TRBV5-1 and TRBJ2-6, is KAGVTQTPRYLIKTRGQQVTLSCSPISGHRSVSWYQQTPGQGLQFLFEYFSETQRNKGNFPGRFSGRQFSNSRSEMNVSTLELGDSALYLCASSPARVGWQTSSGANVLTFGAGSRLTVL.

The chain links TRBV28 to TRBJ2-7; 8 bases agree with TRBD2. This CDR3 has 14 amino acids. CDR1 and CDR2 (germline): MDHEN, SYDVKM. V trimming: 1 base; J trimming: 7 bases; junction bases outside the gene matches: 6. The CDR3 region has the DNA TGTGCCAGCAGTTTATCTATAGCGGGGAGGGAGCAGTACTTC. It codes for CASSLSIAGREQYF.

V is TRBV5-4 and J is TRBJ2-7; 8 bases are shared with TRBD1. CDR3 length: 15 residues. The germline V gene has CDR1 SGHNT and CDR2 YYREEE (reference sequence). Trimming at V came to 4 bases and at J to 0 bases, leaving 6 bases not matched to a gene. CDR3: CASSLRTGSSYEQYF. CDR3 bases: TGTGCCAGCAGCCTTAGGACAGGGAGCTCCTACGAGCAGTACTTC.

This chain connects TRBV28 to TRBJ2-3, with TRBD2 matching over 9 bases. Germline CDR1 and CDR2: MDHEN and SYDVKM. The CDR3 covers 14 residues. V shed 2 bases, J shed 7 bases, and the junction held 4 bases outside the gene matches. CDR3 sequence reads: CASSLAGGPHTQYF. The DNA of the CDR3 is TGTGCCAGCAGTTTAGCGGGAGGGCCCCATACGCAGTATTTT.

The chain carries TRBV3-1 (or the pseudogene TRBV3-2) and TRBJ2-7; perhaps TRBD1 as D (6 bases). The CDR3 length is 15 residues. V lost 4 bases, J lost 2 bases, and 15 bases lay in between. Germline V CDR1 and CDR2: LGHDT, YNNKEL (reference sequence). The chain's CDR3 is CASSRSRGEAYEQYF. The CDR3 coding sequence is TGTGCCAGCAGCCGCTCCAGGGGAGAAGCCTACGAGCAGTACTTC.

V gene TRBV4-2 combines with J gene TRBJ1-5, with 7 bases identical to TRBD1. Unmatched junction bases numbered 9, after V lost 0 bases and J lost 7 bases. This CDR3 spans 16 amino acids. CDR1 LGHNA and CDR2 YNFKEQ come from the germline V gene. The CDR3 nucleotides are TGTGCCAGCAGCCAAGATCGGGACAGCCTAAGACAGCCCCAGCATTTT. Its translation: CASSQDRDSLRQPQHF.

The chain couples TRBV28 to TRBJ1-1; TRBD1 matches at 10 bases. Germline loops: CDR1 MDHEN, CDR2 SYDVKM. There are 15 residues in the CDR3. The J segment lost 4 bases and the V segment lost 5 bases, leaving 7 bases of the junction unmatched. CDR3 in DNA: TGTGCCAGCAGTCTCACGACAGGGGGCATCACTGAAGCTTTCTTT. Encoded protein: CASSLTTGGITEAFF. Using reference TRBV28 and TRBJ1-1 for the parts outside the CDR3, the full variable domain is DVKVTQSSRYLVKRTGEKVFLECVQDMDHENMFWYRQDPGLGLRLIYFSYDVKMKEKGDIPEGYSVSREKKERFSLILESASTNQTSMYLCASSLTTGGITEAFFGQGTRLTVV.

V is TRBV7-9 and J is TRBJ1-1; D is undetermined. The V and J ends lost 1 base and 3 bases respectively, with 6 bases between them. Per the germline V gene, CDR1 is SEHNR and CDR2 is FQNEAQ (reference sequence). The CDR3 is 13 residues long. The CDR3 loop reads CASSLVPDTEAFF. For the CDR3, the DNA is TGTGCCAGCAGCTTAGTTCCGGACACTGAAGCTTTCTTT.